This T cell receptor beta chain was sequenced for a study of early T cells in non-severe SARS-CoV-2 infection (dated by TCRdb to about 2021). Study-level background: Bulk RNA from unsorted whole blood was used for TCR sequencing, so alpha and beta chains could not be paired.

This clonotype was seen at least ten times. Which antigen it targets is not known. No base qualities exist here, and no much larger clone lies one base off it. Results the study describes overall, beyond this receptor: VDJdb matching was skewed toward anti-spike CD8 responses, so virus-specific expansions were likely underestimated and private and CD4 specificities were missed.

The study was a case-control design nested within a healthcare worker cohort in London, UK, with weekly nasopharyngeal swab PCR tests and blood sampling. Healthcare workers were recruited between 23 and 31 March 2020, during the week of the UK lockdown, and were followed weekly for up to roughly 15 weeks. The library was prepared using 5' RACE. Instrument on record: NextSeq 500. In the TCR library protocol, unique molecular identifiers were attached to individual cDNA molecules to correct for PCR bias and sequencing error. Both TCR alpha and beta chains were sequenced, and tight co-correlation was observed between alpha and beta sequence abundances in each sample. The paper's processing steps were these. Decombinator V4 was used to perform V gene, J gene and CDR3 annotation of TCR sequences. Expanded TCRs were defined as changing significantly between any two time points under a Poisson model with p below 0.0001. TCR abundances were normalised to the total number of TCRs sequenced per sample and expressed as counts per million. TRAV1-2 paired with TRAJ12, TRAJ20 or TRAJ33 defined MAIT TCRs, while TRAV10 paired with TRAJ18 defined iNKT TCRs. VDJdb, accessed 1 November 2021, was searched for CMV, EBV and SARS-CoV-2 annotated TCRs, excluding TCRs annotated for multiple antigens. The public sequencing data were trimmed at Q25 with fastp and processed into clonotypes with MiXCR by TCRdb, which kept only in-frame beta chains. Entries that share a CDR3 protein sequence are merged under the most common genes and DNA. TCRdb's processing, not the study's, gives the V and J calls here. The sample records tens of thousands of distinct CDR3 sequences, roughly 13% of which are singletons. Roughly 4.7% of the sample lies in the top ten.

According to the germline V gene (reference sequence), CDR1 reads SEHNR and CDR2 reads FQNEAQ. The junction shows trimming of 5 bases on V and 0 bases on J, plus 11 bases between the germline ends. The CDR3 covers 14 residues, taking in both the cysteine and the phenylalanine. Of the read, only the CDR3 DNA is kept; its 42 bases are in frame from base 1. The chain is made from TRBV7-9 and TRBJ2-7; a tentative D match to TRBD2 spans 6 bases. The sample consisted of whole blood. The TCR was taken from an adult who was a healthcare worker with PCR-confirmed SARS-CoV-2 infection or an uninfected control (not recorded which). The CDR3 is CASSAGTASYEQYF. The nucleotide sequence reads as follows: TGTGCCAGCAGCGCCGGGACTGCCTCCTACGAGCAGTACTTC.